A selection of T cell receptor beta chains follows, all from one sample in a study of T-cell reconstitution after alpha-beta-depleted transplantation in children. TCRdb re-called the PCR reads with MiXCR, one entry per CDR3 protein. The sample consists of 490,000 or so distinct CDR3 sequences, around 13% of them appearing once. The sequencing used PBMCs from the stem cell graft donor, collected from the stem cell graft. These receptors originate from a human donor who donated a stem cell graft to a child with combined immunodeficiency. Both conserved end residues are part of each CDR3.

17 TRBV14 CASSQVLRMATSYEQYF
14 TRBV7-2 CASSLLTRGNEQFF
14 TRBV6-5 CASSYSQWRAEAFF
13 TRBV30 CAWGGQGSGTQYF
16 TRBV7-2 CASRAPGTGIGETQYF
14 TRBV20-1 CSAFRSGIGDTQYF
19 TRBV10-3 CAISFLASGRAPFYNEQFF
17 TRBV9 CASSVVSVVHGNNEQFF
14 TRBV6-2/TRBV6-3 CASSTDRNRGTQYF
15 TRBV6-2/TRBV6-3 CASSYSASGAYEQYF
16 TRBV5-1 CASSPEQARGYNEQFF
13 TRBV27 CASSPDRGGRYTF
15 TRBV12-5 CASGLGRDSYNEQFF